Each of the 15 T cell receptor beta chains below was sequenced from the same sample in a study of OX40 agonist ivuxolimab in advanced cancers. The library was produced with the immunoSEQ multiplex PCR assay. As stored in TCRdb, this immuneACCESS dataset retains in-frame rearrangements with V and J assigned. A fraction of the clones does not appear; measured against another copy, unresolved V genes explain less than half of the discrepancy, and the remainder lacks a known reason. The sample has about 60,000 clones on record, around 81% of them singletons. The ten largest clones capture 0.9% to 1.1% of the sample. Here the sequenced sample was CD4+ or CD8+ T cells sorted from blood, taken in a trial of the OX40 agonist ivuxolimab. The receptors were sampled from an adult with an advanced solid tumor such as melanoma, head and neck, liver or kidney cancer.

Only a few counts were recorded for this clone. The chain has TRBV19 and TRBJ1-5, with TRBD1 as a possible D gene (6 bases). Germline V CDR1 and CDR2: LNHDA, SQIVND (reference sequence). Trimming shortened V by 8 bases and J by 3 bases, and 14 bases separated the two germline ends. This CDR3 has 14 residues. The CDR3 loop is CASWGRGPNQPQHF. CDR3 in DNA: TGTGCCAGTTGGGGCAGGGGCCCCAATCAGCCCCAGCATTTT.

CDR3: CASTTDPPHGYTF. CDR3 coding DNA: TGTGCCAGCACTACAGACCCGCCTCATGGCTACACCTTC. The chain combines TRBV7-9 with TRBJ1-2; no definite D call. The CDR3 is 13 amino acids. Germline loops: CDR1 SEHNR, CDR2 FQNEAQ (reference sequence). V was trimmed by 7 bases and J by 6 bases, leaving 15 bases between them.

The chain uses TRBV5-1 and TRBJ1-4; D is unresolved. CDR3 size: 16 residues. Looked up from germline, CDR1 is SGHRS and CDR2 is YFSETQ. The V gene lost 0 bases and the J gene lost 5 bases, with 14 bases spanning the gap. CDR3 region: CASSLGGSSGNEKLFF. CDR3 nucleotides: TGCGCCAGCAGCTTGGGCGGGTCGTCTGGGAATGAAAAACTGTTTTTT.

This clone ranks as medium-sized. The chain uses TRBV7-2 and TRBJ2-5, with a possible D match to TRBD2 (6 bases). V was pared by 6 bases and J by 5 bases, with 10 bases between. The germline V gene encodes CDR1 SGHTA and CDR2 FQGNSA. The length of the CDR3 is 12 residues. The chain's CDR3 is CASSYLAETQYF. Here the CDR3 DNA reads TGTGCCAGCAGTTACCTAGCGGAGACCCAGTACTTC.

CDR3 sequence reads: CAWRGEGAEAFF. Here the CDR3 DNA reads TGTGCCTGGAGAGGGGAGGGCGCTGAAGCTTTCTTT. This chain connects TRBV30 to TRBJ1-1, with a tentative D call TRBD1 (5 bases). V lost 3 bases to trimming and J lost 6 bases, with 11 bases between them. There are 12 residues in the CDR3. CDR1 is GTSNPN and CDR2 is SVGIG in the germline V gene (reference sequence).

This rearrangement joins TRBV27 to TRBJ1-5; D remains unclear. The germline V and J ends were trimmed by 3 bases and 3 bases, with 9 bases remaining between them. This CDR3 has 14 residues. Germline assignment: CDR1 MNHEY and CDR2 SMNVEV (reference sequence). The DNA of the CDR3 is TGTGCCAGCAGTTTGAGTTTGGCCAATCAGCCCCAGCATTTT. It encodes CASSLSLANQPQHF.

The V call is TRBV28, the J call TRBJ1-2; 7 bases align to TRBD1. CDR3 length equals 16 residues. V shed 5 bases and J 1 base; nucleotides not matched to a gene: 10. From germline, CDR1 is MDHEN and CDR2 SYDVKM. CDR3 sequence reads: CASSAFRDSDNYGYTF. The CDR3, as DNA: TGTGCCAGCAGTGCCTTCCGGGACAGTGATAACTATGGCTACACCTTC.

The gene calls are TRBV5-1 and TRBJ2-3; 11 positions agree with TRBD2. The V segment lost 0 bases and the J segment 2 bases; nucleotides outside the gene matches: 2. This CDR3 spans 16 amino acids. Germline lookup yields CDR1 SGHRS and CDR2 YFSETQ. The CDR3 loop is CASSLGLAGFTDTQYF. CDR3 sequence (DNA): TGCGCCAGCAGCTTGGGACTAGCGGGGTTCACAGATACGCAGTATTTT.

The chain links TRBV11-3 to TRBJ1-5; D ambiguous. Trimming removed 2 bases from V and 2 bases from J, with 7 bases in between. The V gene's germline CDR1 is SGHNT and CDR2 YENEEA. There are 14 residues in the CDR3. The CDR3 loop is CASSLRGRNQPQHF. The DNA of the CDR3 is TGTGCCAGCAGCTTAAGAGGTCGCAATCAGCCCCAGCATTTT.

The rearrangement uses TRBV11-2 and TRBJ2-7; D call uncertain. The CDR3 sequence is 12 residues long. Per the germline V gene, CDR1 is SGHAT and CDR2 is FQNNGV. V lost 5 bases and J 4 bases, leaving 9 bases between the germline ends. This CDR3 reads CASSVVGYEQYF. CDR3 in DNA: TGTGCCAGCAGCGTAGTGGGGTACGAGCAGTACTTC.

V gene TRBV5-1 combines with J gene TRBJ1-2; perhaps TRBD1 as D (5 bases). Germline V gene data show CDR1 as SGHRS and CDR2 as YFSETQ. This CDR3 has 15 residues. V was trimmed by 0 bases and J by 5 bases, leaving 14 bases between them. This CDR3 is CASSLDGTDLYGYTF. The CDR3, as DNA: TGCGCCAGCAGCTTGGATGGGACGGATCTTTATGGCTACACCTTC.

V is TRBV12-5 and J is TRBJ1-1, with 7 bases identical to TRBD1. CDR1 is LGHNT and CDR2 is FRNRAP in the germline V gene. The CDR3 extends over 14 amino acids. V was pared by 1 base and J by 7 bases, with 6 bases of the junction left unmatched. CDR3 amino acids: CASGLGLRGGEAFF. The CDR3 nucleotides are TGTGCTAGTGGTTTGGGCCTCAGGGGGGGTGAAGCTTTCTTT.

The chain joins TRBV30 to TRBJ1-4; D unresolved. The CDR3 runs 14 residues. Trimming stripped 1 base from V and 8 bases from J, with 14 bases between. From germline, CDR1 is GTSNPN and CDR2 SVGIG (reference sequence). The CDR3: CAWSGAGEREKLFF. The CDR3 nucleotides read TGTGCCTGGAGTGGGGCCGGGGAGAGGGAAAAACTGTTTTTT.

This sequence joins TRBV19 and TRBJ2-5; possible D gene TRBD1, 6 bases. The J call is doubtful: the DNA matches TRBJ2-7 better. Germline assignment: CDR1 LNHDA and CDR2 SQIVND (reference sequence). CDR3 length: 15 residues. The CDR3 DNA sequence: TGTGCCAGTAGTACTAAAACAGGGCCCTTTGCCGAGCAGTACTTC. It translates to CASSTKTGPFAEQYF.

Only a few counts were recorded for this clone. The chain employs TRBV7-9 and TRBJ2-7; 11 nucleotides line up with TRBD1. The V gene end was trimmed by 3 bases and the J gene end by 6 bases; junction bases not matched to a gene: 7. In germline, CDR1 is SEHNR, CDR2 FQNEAQ (reference sequence). The CDR3 runs to 15 residues. The CDR3 is CASSFSGTGGTEQYF. The DNA for the CDR3 is TGTGCCAGCAGCTTTTCCGGGACAGGGGGAACCGAGCAGTACTTC.